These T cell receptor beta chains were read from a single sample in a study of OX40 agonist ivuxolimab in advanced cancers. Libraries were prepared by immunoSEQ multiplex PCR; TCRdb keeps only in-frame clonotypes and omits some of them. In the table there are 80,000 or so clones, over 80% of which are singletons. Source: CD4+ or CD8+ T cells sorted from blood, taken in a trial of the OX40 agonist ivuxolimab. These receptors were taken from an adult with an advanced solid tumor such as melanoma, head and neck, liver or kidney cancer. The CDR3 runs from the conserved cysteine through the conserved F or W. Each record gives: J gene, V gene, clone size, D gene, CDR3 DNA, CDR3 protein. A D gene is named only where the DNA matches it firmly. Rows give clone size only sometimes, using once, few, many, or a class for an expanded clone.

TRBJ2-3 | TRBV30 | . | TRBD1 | TGTGCCTGGAGTTCGACCTCAGGGGGCATTACGCAGTATTTT | CAWSSTSGGITQYF
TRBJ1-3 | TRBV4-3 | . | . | TGCGCCAGCAGCCAAGAAGGCCTATCCGGAAACACCATATATTTT | CASSQEGLSGNTIYF
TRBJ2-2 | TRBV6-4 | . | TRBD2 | TGTGCCAGCAGTAGCGGGGGCAACACCGGGGAGCTGTTTTTT | CASSSGGNTGELFF
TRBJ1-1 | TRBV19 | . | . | TGTGCCAGTAGTATAGGGGCACAAGTGAACACTGAAGCTTTCTTT | CASSIGAQVNTEAFF
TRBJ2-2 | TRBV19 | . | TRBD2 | TGTGCCAGTAGTGTGGCGTTGTGGTCTAGCGGGGGATCCGGGGAGCTGTTTTTT | CASSVALWSSGGSGELFF
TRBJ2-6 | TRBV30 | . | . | TGTGCCTGGAGTGTAGTCGGGTTGGGGGCCAACGTCCTGACTTTC | CAWSVVGLGANVLTF
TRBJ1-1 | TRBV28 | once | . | TGTGCCAGCAGTTTATATCGGGGGCAGGGCACTGAAGCTTTCTTT | CASSLYRGQGTEAFF
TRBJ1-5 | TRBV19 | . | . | TGTGCCAGTAGTAATTACGTCTTGGGTAGCAATCAGCCCCAGCATTTT | CASSNYVLGSNQPQHF
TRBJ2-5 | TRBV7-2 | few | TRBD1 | TGTGCCAGCAGCGTCTCCGGGACAGGGGGCAAGGAGACCCAGTACTTC | CASSVSGTGGKETQYF
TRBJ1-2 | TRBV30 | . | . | TGTGCCTGGAGTACAGGAGTTGTTTTTGGCTACACCTTC | CAWSTGVVFGYTF
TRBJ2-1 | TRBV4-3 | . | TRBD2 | TGCGCCAGCAGCCAACTTGATCCACTAGCGGGGGGGCACAATGAGCAGTTCTTC | CASSQLDPLAGGHNEQFF
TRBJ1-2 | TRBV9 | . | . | TGTGCCAGCAGCGTAGCTACGAGGGGCAACTATGGCTACACCTTC | CASSVATRGNYGYTF
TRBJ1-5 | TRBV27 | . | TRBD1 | TGTGCCAGCAGTTTTGGGACAGGGGGAAATAGCAATCAGCCCCAGCATTTT | CASSFGTGGNSNQPQHF
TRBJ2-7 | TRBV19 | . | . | TGTGCCACCTCCGACGGTTCCTACGAGCAGTACTTC | CATSDGSYEQYF
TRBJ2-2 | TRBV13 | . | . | TGTGCCAGCAGCACCAGACTACCCGCGAACACCGGGGAGCTGTTTTTT | CASSTRLPANTGELFF
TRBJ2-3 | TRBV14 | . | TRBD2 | TGTGCCAGCAGTCCTTTTCGGCCCGGGACTAGCGGGAGATTAGCAGATACGCAGTATTTT | CASSPFRPGTSGRLADTQYF
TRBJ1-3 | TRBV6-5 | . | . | TGTGCCAGCAGCCCATCTGGAAACACCATATATTTT | CASSPSGNTIYF
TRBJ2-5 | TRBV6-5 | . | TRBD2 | TGTGCCAGCAGGGGTAGCGGGGGGCTAGAGACCCAGTACTTC | CASRGSGGLETQYF
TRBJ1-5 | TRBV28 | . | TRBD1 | TGTGCCAGCAGTTACCTGGACAGGCTGGAGCCCCAGCATTTT | CASSYLDRLEPQHF
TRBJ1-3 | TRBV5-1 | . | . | TGCGCCAGCAGCTCCGAGCCCGGTTTTCAGGGTGGAAACACCATATATTTT | CASSSEPGFQGGNTIYF
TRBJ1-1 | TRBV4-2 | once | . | TGTGCCAGCAGCCAACAGGGTCATACTGAAGCTTTCTTT | CASSQQGHTEAFF